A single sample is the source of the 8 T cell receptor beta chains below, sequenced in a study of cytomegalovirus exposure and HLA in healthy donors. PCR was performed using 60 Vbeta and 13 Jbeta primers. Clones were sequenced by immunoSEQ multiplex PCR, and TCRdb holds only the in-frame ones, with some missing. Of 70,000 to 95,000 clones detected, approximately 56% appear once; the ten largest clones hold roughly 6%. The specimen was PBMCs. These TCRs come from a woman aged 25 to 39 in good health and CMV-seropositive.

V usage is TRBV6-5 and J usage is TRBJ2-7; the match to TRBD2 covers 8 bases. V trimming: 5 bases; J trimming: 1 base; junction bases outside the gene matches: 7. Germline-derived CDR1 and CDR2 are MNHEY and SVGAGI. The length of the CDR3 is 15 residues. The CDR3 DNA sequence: TGTGCCAGCAGTCTAATAGCGGGGAGTTCCTACGAGCAGTACTTC. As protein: CASSLIAGSSYEQYF.

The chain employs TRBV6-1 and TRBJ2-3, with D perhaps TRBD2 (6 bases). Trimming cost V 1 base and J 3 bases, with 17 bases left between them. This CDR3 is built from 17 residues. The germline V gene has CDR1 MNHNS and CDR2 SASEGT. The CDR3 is CASSEGVGRGGTDTQYF. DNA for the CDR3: TGTGCCAGCAGTGAAGGAGTTGGGCGGGGTGGGACAGATACGCAGTATTTT.

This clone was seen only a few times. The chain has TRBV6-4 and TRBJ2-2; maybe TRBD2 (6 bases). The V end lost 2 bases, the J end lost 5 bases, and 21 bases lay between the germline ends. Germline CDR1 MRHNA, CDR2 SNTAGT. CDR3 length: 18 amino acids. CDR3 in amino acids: CASSDRDPENGGTGELFF. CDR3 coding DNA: TGTGCCAGCAGTGACAGGGACCCTGAAAACGGGGGAACCGGGGAGCTGTTTTTT.

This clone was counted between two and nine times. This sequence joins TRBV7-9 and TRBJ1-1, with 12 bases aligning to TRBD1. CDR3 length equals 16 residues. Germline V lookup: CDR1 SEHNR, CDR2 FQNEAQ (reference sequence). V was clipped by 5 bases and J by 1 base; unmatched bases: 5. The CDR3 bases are TGTGCCAGCAGCGCGGGACAGGGGGCGGAGAACACTGAAGCTTTCTTT. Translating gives CASSAGQGAENTEAFF. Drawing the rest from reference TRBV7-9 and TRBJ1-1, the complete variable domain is DTGVSQNPRHKITKRGQNVTFRCDPISEHNRLYWYRQTLGQGPEFLTYFQNEAQLEKSRLLSDRFSAERPKGSFSTLEIQRTEQGDSAMYLCASSAGQGAENTEAFFGQGTRLTVV.

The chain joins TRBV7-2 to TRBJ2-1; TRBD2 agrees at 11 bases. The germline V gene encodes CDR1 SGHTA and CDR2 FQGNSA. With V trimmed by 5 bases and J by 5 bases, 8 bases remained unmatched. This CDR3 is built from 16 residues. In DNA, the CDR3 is TGTGCCAGCAGCCAAACGGCTAGCGGGGGGAACAATGAGCAGTTCTTC. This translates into CASSQTASGGNNEQFF.

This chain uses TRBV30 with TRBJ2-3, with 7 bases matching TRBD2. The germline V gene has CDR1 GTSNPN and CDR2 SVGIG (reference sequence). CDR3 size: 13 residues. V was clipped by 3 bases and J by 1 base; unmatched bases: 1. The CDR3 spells CAWRLAGTDTQYF. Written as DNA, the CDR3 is TGTGCCTGGAGGCTAGCGGGCACAGATACGCAGTATTTT.

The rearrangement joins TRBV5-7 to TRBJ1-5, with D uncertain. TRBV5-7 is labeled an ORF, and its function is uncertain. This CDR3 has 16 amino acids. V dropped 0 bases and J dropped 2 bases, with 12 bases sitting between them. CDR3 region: CASSLVTSGGNQPQHF. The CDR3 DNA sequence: TGTGCCAGCAGCTTGGTGACTTCGGGTGGCAATCAGCCCCAGCATTTT.

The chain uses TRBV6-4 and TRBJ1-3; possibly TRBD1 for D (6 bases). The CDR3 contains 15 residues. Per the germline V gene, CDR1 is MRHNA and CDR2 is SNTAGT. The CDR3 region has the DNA TGTGCTACAGCGGGGCGGGGGGCTTCTGGAAACACCATATATTTT. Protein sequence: CATAGRGASGNTIYF.